Each of the 9 T cell receptor beta chains below was sequenced from the same sample in a study of shared clonotypes between healthy human individuals. The table came from immunoSEQ multiplex PCR; TCRdb's copy has only in-frame clones and leaves some out. The sample includes 980,000 or so clones, over 75% seen only once; the top ten take about 1.5%. Source material: memory CD4+ T cells sorted from blood. Subset noted: CD45RA-negative fraction. The receptors come from a young man in good health.

V and J are TRBV6-6 and TRBJ1-2; D perhaps matches TRBD1 (6 bases). V lost 7 bases and J 2 bases, leaving 14 bases between the germline ends. The CDR3 runs to 14 residues. Germline V CDR1 and CDR2: MNHNY, SVGAGI (reference sequence). This chain's CDR3 is CASKGTGTNYGYTF. Here the CDR3 DNA reads TGTGCCAGCAAAGGAACAGGGACCAACTATGGCTACACCTTC.

The V gene is TRBV6-1, the J gene TRBJ2-7; 9 bases match TRBD1. Looked up from germline, CDR1 is MNHNS and CDR2 is SASEGT. The trim removed 4 bases at V and 0 bases at J, leaving 7 bases unmatched. CDR3 length: 16 amino acids. Written as DNA, the CDR3 is TGTGCCAGCAGTGGAGGACAGGGGTTGATCTCCTACGAGCAGTACTTC. It is translated as CASSGGQGLISYEQYF.

The chain uses TRBV10-2 and TRBJ2-7; 11 bases fit TRBD1. V trimming: 2 bases; J trimming: 5 bases; junction bases outside the gene matches: 5. The CDR3 length is 15 residues. Germline V gene lookup returns CDR1 WSHSY and CDR2 SAAADI. Here the CDR3 reads CASSERGQGVHEQYF. CDR3 nucleotide sequence: TGCGCCAGCAGTGAGAGGGGACAGGGGGTCCACGAGCAGTACTTC.

V usage is TRBV10-3 and J usage is TRBJ1-4; 7 bases match TRBD1. The length of the CDR3 is 13 residues. Germline CDR1 reads ENHRY; CDR2 reads SYGVKD. The trim removed 6 bases at V and 6 bases at J, leaving 4 bases unmatched. CDR3 sequence: CAIRAGQDEKLFF. The CDR3 DNA sequence: TGTGCCATCAGAGCCGGACAGGATGAAAAACTGTTTTTT.

The table lists this clone with a few counts. The chain carries TRBV10-3 and TRBJ2-4, with 9 bases identical to TRBD2. The germline V gene has CDR1 ENHRY and CDR2 SYGVKD. The CDR3 sequence is 17 residues long. With V trimmed by 0 bases and J by 5 bases, 8 bases remained unmatched. The CDR3 DNA is TGTGCCATCAGTGAGTCGACAAGTGGCGGGGGGGAAAACATTCAGTACTTC. The encoded protein is CAISESTSGGGENIQYF.

This sequence joins TRBV18 and TRBJ2-7; 7 nucleotides line up with TRBD2. Germline loops: CDR1 KGHSH, CDR2 LQKENI. V dropped 0 bases and J dropped 5; count of bases not matched to a gene: 4. The CDR3 totals 14 residues. DNA for the CDR3: TGTGCCAGCTCACCACCTGGGAGGGTAAACGAGCAGTACTTC. It yields the protein CASSPPGRVNEQYF.

The genes are TRBV9 and TRBJ2-1, with D unresolved. Trimming removed 3 bases at V and 3 bases at J, with 7 bases between. The CDR3 totals 13 residues. Germline-derived CDR1 and CDR2 are SGDLS and YYNGEE. The CDR3 region has the DNA TGTGCCAGCAGCGCGGACGACTACAATGAGCAGTTCTTC. Its protein product is CASSADDYNEQFF.

A few counts support this clone. This chain joins TRBV28 and TRBJ2-2; D is uncertain. V was shortened by 4 bases and J by 4 bases, with 4 bases between the two germline ends. The germline V gene has CDR1 MDHEN and CDR2 SYDVKM. The CDR3 extends over 12 amino acids. The CDR3 region is CASSSITGELFF. Written as DNA, the CDR3 is TGTGCCAGCAGTTCGATCACCGGGGAGCTGTTTTTT.

The table lists this clone with a few counts. The rearrangement uses TRBV18 and TRBJ2-7; D may correspond to TRBD1 or TRBD2 (7 bases each). The germline V and J ends were trimmed by 0 bases and 6 bases, with 21 bases remaining between them. Germline assignment: CDR1 KGHSH and CDR2 LQKENI. This CDR3 contains 17 residues. DNA of the CDR3: TGTGCCAGCTCACCACCGGTGGGGAGGGGGCTACGAGGCGAGCAGTACTTC. Protein product: CASSPPVGRGLRGEQYF.